This TCR beta chain was identified in a study of blood T cell repertoires in COVID-19. Overall study: Nucleic acid was either cDNA or gDNA, and it came from T cells, B-cell-depleted T cells, or PBMCs.

This CDR3 comprises 13 residues. The V and J ends lost 6 bases and 4 bases, in that order; junction bases with no gene match: 4. The germline V gene encodes CDR1 MNHEY and CDR2 SVGEGT. Cohort placement rested on clinical history that participants reported themselves. Measured with immunoSEQ multiplex PCR; TCRdb has only the in-frame clones, and not every one. This table holds a few hundred thousand clones, 90% found once. Sample: PBMCs or T cells enriched from blood (not recorded which). The sequence derives from a man aged 25 to 40 who had been exposed to COVID-19. The chain carries TRBV6-2 or TRBV6-3 and TRBJ1-2; 8 bases align to TRBD1. CDR3 in amino acids: CASSPGTGYGYTF. The CDR3 DNA reads as TGTGCCAGCAGCCCCGGGACAGGCTATGGCTACACCTTC.